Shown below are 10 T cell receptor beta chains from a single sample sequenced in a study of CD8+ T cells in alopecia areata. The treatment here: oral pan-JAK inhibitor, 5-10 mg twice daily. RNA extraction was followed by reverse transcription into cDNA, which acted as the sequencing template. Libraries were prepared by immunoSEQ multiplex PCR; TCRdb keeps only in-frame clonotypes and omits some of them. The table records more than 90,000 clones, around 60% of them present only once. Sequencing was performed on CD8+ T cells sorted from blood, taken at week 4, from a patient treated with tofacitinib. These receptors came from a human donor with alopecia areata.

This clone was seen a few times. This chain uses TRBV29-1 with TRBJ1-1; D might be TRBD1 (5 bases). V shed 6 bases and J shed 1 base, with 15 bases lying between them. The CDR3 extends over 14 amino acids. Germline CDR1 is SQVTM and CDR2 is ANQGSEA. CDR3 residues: CSVLKGPGNTEAFF. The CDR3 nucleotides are TGCAGCGTCCTGAAGGGGCCCGGGAACACTGAAGCTTTCTTT.

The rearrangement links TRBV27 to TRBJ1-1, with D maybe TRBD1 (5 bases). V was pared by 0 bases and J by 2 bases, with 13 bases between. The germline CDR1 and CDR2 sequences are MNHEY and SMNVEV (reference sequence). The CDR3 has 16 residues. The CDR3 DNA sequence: TGTGCCAGCAGTTTATCTATGGCGGGACCTAACACTGAAGCTTTCTTT. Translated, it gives CASSLSMAGPNTEAFF.

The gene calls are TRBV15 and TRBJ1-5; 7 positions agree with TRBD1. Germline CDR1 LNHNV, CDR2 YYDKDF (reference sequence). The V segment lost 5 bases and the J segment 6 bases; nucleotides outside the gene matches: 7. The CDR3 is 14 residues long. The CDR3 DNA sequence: TGTGCCACCAGCGGTGGACAGGACCTTCAGCCCCAGCATTTT. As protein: CATSGGQDLQPQHF.

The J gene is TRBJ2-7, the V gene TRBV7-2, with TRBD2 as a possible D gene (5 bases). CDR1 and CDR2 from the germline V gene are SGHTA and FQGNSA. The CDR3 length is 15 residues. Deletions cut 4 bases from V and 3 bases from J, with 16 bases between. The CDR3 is CASSSTAGALYEQYF. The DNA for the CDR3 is TGTGCCAGCAGCTCGACGGCGGGTGCTCTCTACGAGCAGTACTTC. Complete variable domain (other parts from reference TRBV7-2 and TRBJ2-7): GAGVSQSPSNKVTEKGKDVELRCDPISGHTALYWYRQSLGQGLEFLIYFQGNSAPDKSGLPSDRFSAERTGGSVSTLTIQRTQQEDSAVYLCASSSTAGALYEQYFGPGTRLTVT.

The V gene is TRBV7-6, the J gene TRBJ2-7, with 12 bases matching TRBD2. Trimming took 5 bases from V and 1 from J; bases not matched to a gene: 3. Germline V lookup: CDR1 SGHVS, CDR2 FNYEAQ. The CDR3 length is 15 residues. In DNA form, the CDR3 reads TGTGCCAGCAGCCCCGGGACTAGCGGGTCCTACGAGCAGTACTTC. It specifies CASSPGTSGSYEQYF.

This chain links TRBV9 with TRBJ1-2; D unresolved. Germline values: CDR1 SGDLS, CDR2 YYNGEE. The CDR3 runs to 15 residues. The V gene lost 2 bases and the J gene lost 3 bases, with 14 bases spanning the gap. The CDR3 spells CASSVVPGPDYGYTF. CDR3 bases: TGTGCCAGCAGCGTCGTCCCCGGGCCCGACTATGGCTACACCTTC.

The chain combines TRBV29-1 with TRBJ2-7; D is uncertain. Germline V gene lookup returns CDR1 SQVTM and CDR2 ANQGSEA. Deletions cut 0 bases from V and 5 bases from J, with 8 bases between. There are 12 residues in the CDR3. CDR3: CSVEDKEDEQYF. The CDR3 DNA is TGCAGCGTTGAAGACAAAGAGGACGAGCAGTACTTC.

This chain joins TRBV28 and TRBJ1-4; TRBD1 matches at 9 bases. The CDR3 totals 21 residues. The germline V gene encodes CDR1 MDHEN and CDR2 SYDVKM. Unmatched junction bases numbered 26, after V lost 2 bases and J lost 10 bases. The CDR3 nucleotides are TGTGCCAGCAGTTTACTTCTTACTTACGGGACAGGGAGGTTCCTTGACGGAAAACTGTTTTTT. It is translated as CASSLLLTYGTGRFLDGKLFF.

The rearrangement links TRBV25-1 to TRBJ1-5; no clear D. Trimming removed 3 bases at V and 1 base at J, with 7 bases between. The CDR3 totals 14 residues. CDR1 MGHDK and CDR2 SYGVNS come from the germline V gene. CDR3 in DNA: TGTGCCAGCAGTGACTACAGCAGCAATCAGCCCCAGCATTTT. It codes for CASSDYSSNQPQHF.

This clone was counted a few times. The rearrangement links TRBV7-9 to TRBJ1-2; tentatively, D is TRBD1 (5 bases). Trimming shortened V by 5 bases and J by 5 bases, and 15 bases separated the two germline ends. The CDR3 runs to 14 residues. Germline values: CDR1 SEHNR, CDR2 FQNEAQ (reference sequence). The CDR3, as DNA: TGTGCCAGCAGCCCCCCGGGGACCGCTTATGGCTACACCTTC. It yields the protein CASSPPGTAYGYTF.